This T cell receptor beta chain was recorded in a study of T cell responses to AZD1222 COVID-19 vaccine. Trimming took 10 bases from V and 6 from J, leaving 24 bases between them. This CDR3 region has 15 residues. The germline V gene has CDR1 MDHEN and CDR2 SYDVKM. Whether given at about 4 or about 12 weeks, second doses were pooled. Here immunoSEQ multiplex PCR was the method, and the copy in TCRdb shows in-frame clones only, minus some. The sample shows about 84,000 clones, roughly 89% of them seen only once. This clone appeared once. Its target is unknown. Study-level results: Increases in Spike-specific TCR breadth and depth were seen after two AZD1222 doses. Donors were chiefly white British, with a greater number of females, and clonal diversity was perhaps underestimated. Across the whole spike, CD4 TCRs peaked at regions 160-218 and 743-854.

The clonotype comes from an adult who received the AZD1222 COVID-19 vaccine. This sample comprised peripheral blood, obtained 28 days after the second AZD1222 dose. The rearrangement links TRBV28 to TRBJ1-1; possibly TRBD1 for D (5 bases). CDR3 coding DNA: TGTGCCATCTCACCCCCCGGGGCAAGTAGCCCTGAAGCTTTCTTT. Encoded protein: CAISPPGASSPEAFF.